Listed here are 24 T cell receptor beta chains from one sample, sequenced in a study of Tregs in tolerant kidney transplant recipients. For these TCRs, the target antigens are not known. Repertoires were generated with immunoSEQ multiplex PCR, while TCRdb's copy carries only in-frame clones and drops some. This table holds under 50,000 clones, nearly 97% found once. The sample comprised Tregs from blood cultured with allogeneic cells. Every receptor here comes from a human donor in good health.

The chain uses TRBV7-9 and TRBJ1-2, with unresolved D. Germline CDR1 reads SEHNR; CDR2 reads FQNEAQ (reference sequence). Trimming cost V 3 bases and J 6 bases, with 11 bases left between them. This CDR3 is 13 amino acids long. CDR3 in DNA: TGTGCCAGCAGCTTGGCTTACCGACATGGCTACACCTTC. Translation gives CASSLAYRHGYTF.

The rearrangement uses TRBV6-6 and TRBJ2-2; 7 positions agree with TRBD2. The germline CDR1 and CDR2 sequences are MNHNY and SVGAGI (reference sequence). This CDR3 spans 13 amino acids. J was trimmed by 5 bases and V by 5 bases; bases with no gene match: 2. The CDR3 region is CASSRGGTGELFF. The CDR3 nucleotides read TGTGCCAGCAGTCGGGGAGGGACCGGGGAGCTGTTTTTT.

In this sample, this clone turned up once. The chain carries TRBV19 and TRBJ1-2; a weak D match, TRBD1 (5 bases). The ends were cut back, 6 bases at V and 3 bases at J, with 17 bases in the middle. CDR1 is LNHDA and CDR2 is SQIVND in the germline V gene (reference sequence). This CDR3 has 15 residues. CDR3 sequence: CASSTWGGADYGYTF. Here the CDR3 DNA reads TGTGCCAGTAGCACCTGGGGAGGGGCAGACTATGGCTACACCTTC. Complete variable domain (other parts from reference TRBV19 and TRBJ1-2): DGGITQSPKYLFRKEGQNVTLSCEQNLNHDAMYWYRQDPGQGLRLIYYSQIVNDFQKGDIAEGYSVSREKKESFPLTVTSAQKNPTAFYLCASSTWGGADYGYTFGSGTRLTVV.

The rearrangement links TRBV10-3 to TRBJ2-1; possible D gene TRBD2, 6 bases. Per germline, CDR1 ENHRY and CDR2 SYGVKD. The CDR3 length is 15 residues. The ends were cut back, 0 bases at V and 2 bases at J, with 8 bases in the middle. The CDR3 bases are TGTGCCATCAGTGAGTCGGCGGGGACCTACAATGAGCAGTTCTTC. It is translated as CAISESAGTYNEQFF.

This chain joins TRBV6-5 and TRBJ1-1, with D possibly being TRBD1 (5 bases). V lost 4 bases to trimming and J lost 4 bases, with 16 bases between them. Per germline, CDR1 MNHEY and CDR2 SVGAGI. This CDR3 has 15 amino acids. CDR3 DNA sequence: TGTGCCAGCAGTTCCCCCCGGGGGGGGAGCACTGAAGCTTTCTTT. Translated, it gives CASSSPRGGSTEAFF.

This clone was counted a single time. The genes are TRBV10-3 and TRBJ1-2, with 7 bases that match TRBD1. CDR1 is ENHRY and CDR2 is SYGVKD in the germline V gene. The CDR3 has 14 residues. V lost 2 bases and J lost 5; bases outside the gene matches: 5. The DNA of the CDR3 is TGTGCCATCAGTGAGCTGACAGGGTTATATGGCTACACCTTC. This translates into CAISELTGLYGYTF.

V gene TRBV11-2 combines with J gene TRBJ1-1; D is unclear. Deletions cut 2 bases from V and 4 bases from J, with 8 bases between. Germline V gives CDR1 SGHAT, CDR2 FQNNGV. CDR3 length: 13 residues. This CDR3 reads CASSLLVGTEAFF. The CDR3, as DNA: TGTGCCAGCAGCTTATTAGTAGGCACTGAAGCTTTCTTT. Combining the CDR3 with reference TRBV11-2 and TRBJ1-1 gives the whole variable domain EAGVAQSPRYKIIEKRQSVAFWCNPISGHATLYWYQQILGQGPKLLIQFQNNGVVDDSQLPKDRFSAERLKGVDSTLKIQPAKLEDSAVYLCASSLLVGTEAFFGQGTRLTVV.

V usage is TRBV19 and J usage is TRBJ1-5; D gene unclear. Germline CDR1 reads LNHDA; CDR2 reads SQIVND (reference sequence). Trimming stripped 3 bases from V and 7 bases from J, with 7 bases between. This CDR3 region has 12 residues. The CDR3 nucleotides are TGTGCCAGTAGTATGCAGTTCCAGCCCCAGCATTTT. This translates into CASSMQFQPQHF. Filled out from reference TRBV19 and TRBJ1-5, the complete variable domain reads DGGITQSPKYLFRKEGQNVTLSCEQNLNHDAMYWYRQDPGQGLRLIYYSQIVNDFQKGDIAEGYSVSREKKESFPLTVTSAQKNPTAFYLCASSMQFQPQHFGDGTRLSIL.

This rearrangement joins TRBV6-6 to TRBJ2-1, with TRBD1 as a possible D gene (5 bases). CDR1 MNHNY and CDR2 SVGAGI come from the germline V gene (reference sequence). The ends were cut back, 6 bases at V and 4 bases at J, with 13 bases in the middle. The CDR3 spans 14 residues. CDR3: CASSPPREYNEQFF. In nucleotides, the CDR3 is TGTGCCAGCAGCCCCCCCAGGGAATACAATGAGCAGTTCTTC.

The chain employs TRBV5-4 and TRBJ2-1; the match to TRBD2 covers 16 bases. CDR1 is SGHNT and CDR2 is YYREEE in the germline V gene (reference sequence). The length of the CDR3 is 15 residues. J gave up 10 bases and V 4 bases, and 5 bases lay outside the gene matches. The CDR3 coding sequence is TGTGCCAGCAGCCCAGGGACTAGCGGGAGGGTAGAGCAGTTCTTC. Amino acids: CASSPGTSGRVEQFF.

The chain employs TRBV15 and TRBJ1-4, with D unclear. Trimming removed 0 bases at V and 0 bases at J, with 5 bases between. This CDR3 is 15 amino acids long. CDR1 LNHNV and CDR2 YYDKDF come from the germline V gene (reference sequence). CDR3 bases: TGTGCCACCAGCAGAGACGGAGCAACTAATGAAAAACTGTTTTTT. Translating gives CATSRDGATNEKLFF.

This chain uses TRBV27 with TRBJ2-3; 15 bases match TRBD2. The junction had 6 bases not matched to a gene; V was cut back by 2 bases and J by 6 bases. The germline V gene encodes CDR1 MNHEY and CDR2 SMNVEV (reference sequence). This CDR3 region has 17 residues. CDR3 protein: CASSLKGLAGGFDTQYF. The CDR3 DNA reads as TGTGCCAGCAGTTTAAAGGGACTAGCGGGGGGTTTTGATACGCAGTATTTT.

The chain is built from TRBV6-1 and TRBJ1-3, with TRBD1 identical over 8 bases. The CDR3 consists of 14 residues. V lost 10 bases to trimming and J lost 3 bases; unmatched junction nucleotides: 8. Germline CDR1 reads MNHNS; CDR2 reads SASEGT. The CDR3 here is CAIEQGAYGNTIYF. The CDR3 coding sequence is TGTGCCATCGAGCAGGGGGCATATGGAAACACCATATATTTT.

The CDR3 spells CASSLDGRLVDEKLFF. The CDR3 coding sequence is TGTGCCAGCAGCTTAGATGGCAGACTTGTAGACGAAAAACTGTTTTTT. The chain carries TRBV11-2 and TRBJ1-4; no clear D. The CDR3 sequence is 16 residues long. CDR1 is SGHAT and CDR2 is FQNNGV in the germline V gene. Trimming removed 0 bases at V and 8 bases at J, with 16 bases between.

V usage is TRBV5-1 and J usage is TRBJ1-4; 9 bases map to TRBD1. From germline, CDR1 is SGHRS and CDR2 YFSETQ. The junction had 7 bases not matched to a gene; V was cut back by 2 bases and J by 5 bases. There are 16 residues in the CDR3. The CDR3 coding sequence is TGCGCCAGCAGCTTTGGATCCGGGACAGGGAATGAAAAACTGTTTTTT. Translating it yields CASSFGSGTGNEKLFF.

The chain recombines TRBV27 with TRBJ1-4, with TRBD1 identical over 8 bases. Germline trimming cut 0 bases from V and 4 bases from J; bases unmatched to any gene: 7. Germline CDR1 is MNHEY and CDR2 is SMNVEV (reference sequence). This CDR3 has 17 amino acids. The CDR3 DNA reads TGTGCCAGCAGTTTATCTCCCCGGACAGGGCTTAATGAAAAACTGTTTTTT. Translation gives CASSLSPRTGLNEKLFF.

The chain carries TRBV11-2 and TRBJ2-1; TRBD2 matches 9 bases. After removal of 5 bases from V and 15 bases from J, the junction contained 14 bases not matched to a gene. The CDR3 extends over 14 amino acids. Germline V CDR1 and CDR2: SGHAT, FQNNGV. The CDR3 nucleotides are TGTGCCAGCAGCCTCATGACTAGCGGCCCCGGCCCGTTCTTC. Protein: CASSLMTSGPGPFF.

J is TRBJ2-5 and V is TRBV2, with TRBD2 matching 7 bases. Germline V gene data show CDR1 as SNHLY and CDR2 as FYNNEI. Losses at the gene ends were 7 bases for V and 5 bases for J; bases not matched to a gene: 10. The CDR3 sequence is 14 residues long. Here the CDR3 reads CASTQRGIGETQYF. For the CDR3, the DNA is TGTGCCAGCACGCAGCGGGGAATCGGGGAGACCCAGTACTTC.

In its sample, this clone was seen a few times. V is TRBV5-1 and J is TRBJ2-3; 10 bases fit TRBD2. The CDR3 runs to 15 residues. The V segment lost 3 bases and the J segment 0 bases; nucleotides outside the gene matches: 1. CDR1 is SGHRS, CDR2 YFSETQ, per germline. Here the CDR3 reads CASSWTSGSTDTQYF. CDR3 in DNA: TGCGCCAGCAGCTGGACTAGCGGAAGCACAGATACGCAGTATTTT.

This clone was counted a single time. CDR3 residues: CASSLGRGRPDTQYF. DNA of the CDR3: TGTGCCAGCAGCTTAGGACGGGGTCGACCAGATACGCAGTATTTT. The chain uses TRBV7-3 and TRBJ2-3, with TRBD2 as a possible D gene (5 bases). Germline V gene lookup returns CDR1 SGHTA and CDR2 FQGTGA. Trimming stripped 2 bases from V and 4 bases from J, with 13 bases between. The CDR3 has 15 amino acids.

On this clone itself: The sample carries other DNA sequences with the same CDR3. J is TRBJ2-5 and V is TRBV6-1; D uncertain. The CDR3 loop spans 14 amino acids. Between the trimmed V and J ends, which lost 2 bases and 2 bases, there was a span of 9 bases. CDR1 is MNHNS and CDR2 is SASEGT in the germline V gene. The CDR3 sequence: CASSESRAQETQYF. The CDR3 DNA is TGTGCCAGCAGTGAATCGCGAGCGCAAGAGACCCAGTACTTC.

The rearrangement uses TRBV20-1 and TRBJ2-3, with no clear D. Germline CDR1 is DFQATT and CDR2 is SNEGSKA (reference sequence). There are 11 residues in the CDR3. V was cut by 3 bases and J by 6 bases, with 7 bases left in between. The CDR3: CSARSYDTQYF. CDR3 nucleotide sequence: TGCAGTGCTAGGAGCTATGATACGCAGTATTTT.

The genes are TRBV18 and TRBJ2-4; 8 nucleotides line up with TRBD1. Germline V gene lookup returns CDR1 KGHSH and CDR2 LQKENI. This CDR3 region has 17 residues. With V trimmed by 6 bases and J by 2 bases, 12 bases remained unmatched. CDR3 sequence (DNA): TGTGCCAGCTCCCCTCAGAGCAGGGGGCAAACCAAAAACATTCAGTACTTC. This gives the protein CASSPQSRGQTKNIQYF. Together with reference TRBV18 and TRBJ2-4, the CDR3 gives the full variable domain: NAGVMQNPRHLVRRRGQEARLRCSPMKGHSHVYWYRQLPEEGLKFMVYLQKENIIDESGMPKERFSAEFPKEGPSILRIQQVVRGDSAAYFCASSPQSRGQTKNIQYFGAGTRLSVL.

This chain uses TRBV19 with TRBJ2-1; perhaps D is TRBD1 or TRBD2 (5 bases each). V dropped 4 bases and J dropped 3 bases, with 10 bases sitting between them. This CDR3 comprises 14 residues. Germline CDR1 and CDR2: LNHDA and SQIVND (reference sequence). CDR3 DNA sequence: TGTGCCAGTAGTAGGGGGAACCTCTACAATGAGCAGTTCTTC. Translating it yields CASSRGNLYNEQFF.